The 23 T cell receptor beta chains presented below share a single source sample, sequenced in a study of OX40 agonist ivuxolimab in advanced cancers. Method: immunoSEQ multiplex PCR; TCRdb's copy keeps in-frame clones and lacks some. Of around 50,000 clones in the sample, over 60% were seen once. Sequenced here: CD4+ or CD8+ T cells sorted from blood, sampled in a trial of the OX40 agonist ivuxolimab. These receptors all stem from an adult with an advanced solid tumor such as melanoma, head and neck, liver or kidney cancer.

This clone was counted a few times. The chain employs TRBV9 and TRBJ1-2; D is undetermined. V lost 6 bases and J lost 2, with 11 bases in between. The germline CDR1 and CDR2 sequences are SGDLS and YYNGEE. The CDR3 is 13 residues long. The CDR3 region is CASNLDGNYGYTF. CDR3 DNA sequence: TGTGCCAGCAACCTAGACGGGAACTATGGCTACACCTTC.

J is TRBJ1-6 and V is TRBV7-2, with 7 bases fitting TRBD1. V lost 6 bases to trimming and J lost 9 bases; unmatched junction nucleotides: 8. CDR1 and CDR2 (germline): SGHTA, FQGNSA. The CDR3 runs to 14 residues. For the CDR3, the DNA is TGTGCCAGCAGTTTCGACAGGGTCCCTTCACCCCTCCACTTT. This codes for CASSFDRVPSPLHF.

J is TRBJ1-5 and V is TRBV9; D is unclear. V was trimmed by 5 bases and J by 3 bases, leaving 12 bases between them. CDR1 and CDR2 from the germline V gene are SGDLS and YYNGEE. This CDR3 spans 14 amino acids. The CDR3 DNA reads TGTGCCAGCAGTCGTACCAGTAACAATCAGCCCCAGCATTTT. This translates into CASSRTSNNQPQHF.

This chain links TRBV5-1 with TRBJ1-1; perhaps TRBD1 as D (5 bases). CDR1 and CDR2 (germline): SGHRS, YFSETQ. CDR3 length: 13 amino acids. V was pared by 4 bases and J by 1 base, with 8 bases between. The CDR3 region is CASSVQGNTEAFF. The CDR3 DNA sequence: TGCGCCAGCAGCGTGCAGGGGAACACTGAAGCTTTCTTT.

This clone has more than one count but fewer than ten. V is TRBV28 and J is TRBJ2-7; maybe TRBD2 (5 bases). V shed 6 bases and J shed 0 bases, with 12 bases lying between them. Germline V gives CDR1 MDHEN, CDR2 SYDVKM. This CDR3 comprises 14 residues. CDR3 DNA: TGTGCCAGCAGGAGCAGTGGGAGCTCCTACGAGCAGTACTTC. This encodes CASRSSGSSYEQYF.

The sample holds a few counts of this clone. V and J are TRBV27 and TRBJ1-1; a possible D gene is TRBD1 (5 bases). Looked up from germline, CDR1 is MNHEY and CDR2 is SMNVEV (reference sequence). This CDR3 is built from 12 residues. Trimming cost V 5 bases and J 5 bases, with 9 bases left between them. CDR3 sequence: CASSPGGTEAFF. In DNA, the CDR3 is TGTGCCAGCAGTCCCGGGGGTACTGAAGCTTTCTTT.

This clone occurred a few times. This sequence joins TRBV7-8 and TRBJ1-2, with TRBD1 identical over 7 bases. The CDR3 totals 14 residues. CDR1 and CDR2 from the germline V gene are SGHVS and FQNEAQ. The V gene end was trimmed by 5 bases and the J gene end by 7 bases; junction bases not matched to a gene: 10. Here the CDR3 DNA reads TGTGCCAGCAGCGGCTCAGGGGGGGTCGGTGGCTACACCTTC. Its translation: CASSGSGGVGGYTF.

The V call is TRBV15, the J call TRBJ2-5; perhaps D is TRBD1 or TRBD2 (5 bases each). Germline CDR1 is LNHNV and CDR2 is YYDKDF (reference sequence). CDR3 length: 15 amino acids. Trimming removed 5 bases from V and 4 bases from J, with 17 bases in between. The CDR3 region has the DNA TGTGCCACCAGCCGGGTGGGGGACCCCAGAGAGACCCAGTACTTC. Amino acids: CATSRVGDPRETQYF.

The chain has TRBV18 and TRBJ1-4; no reliable D call. Trimming left V 3 bases short and J 4 bases short, with 12 bases between. In germline, CDR1 is KGHSH, CDR2 LQKENI. CDR3 size: 15 residues. DNA for the CDR3: TGTGCCAGCTCACCGCTACAAGAATTTAATGAAAAACTGTTTTTT. This sequence encodes CASSPLQEFNEKLFF.

The chain employs TRBV28 and TRBJ2-7; the match to TRBD2 covers 8 bases. From germline, CDR1 is MDHEN and CDR2 SYDVKM. Trimming at V came to 8 bases and at J to 2 bases, leaving 14 bases not matched to a gene. The CDR3 totals 16 residues. The CDR3 loop reads CASRREGLLPPYEQYF. CDR3 sequence (DNA): TGTGCCAGCCGTCGGGAGGGACTTCTCCCCCCCTACGAGCAGTACTTC.

The V and J genes are TRBV4-1 and TRBJ2-1, with D unresolved. CDR1 and CDR2 from the germline V gene are MGHRA and YSYEKL. Trimming took off 1 base at V and 0 bases at J, with 10 bases between the two ends. The CDR3 sequence is 16 residues long. The CDR3 DNA follows: TGCGCCAGCAGCCAAGGGGTCCAGTCCTCCTACAATGAGCAGTTCTTC. This codes for CASSQGVQSSYNEQFF.

This clone was recorded a few times. V gene TRBV7-8 combines with J gene TRBJ2-1; no clear D gene. CDR3 length: 15 residues. The V and J ends lost 5 bases and 2 bases respectively, with 13 bases between them. Germline V CDR1 and CDR2: SGHVS, FQNEAQ. This chain's CDR3 is CASSVSRIPYNEQFF. In nucleotides, the CDR3 is TGTGCCAGCAGCGTAAGTAGGATCCCCTACAATGAGCAGTTCTTC. The variable domain in full, with the rest retrieved from reference TRBV7-8 and TRBJ2-1, is GAGVSQSPRYKVAKRGQDVALRCDPISGHVSLFWYQQALGQGPEFLTYFQNEAQLDKSGLPSDRFFAERPEGSVSTLKIQRTQQEDSAVYLCASSVSRIPYNEQFFGPGTRLTVL.

This chain links TRBV7-2 with TRBJ1-3; no firm D call. V was shortened by 2 bases and J by 0 bases, with 5 bases between the two germline ends. The CDR3 is 14 amino acids. The V gene's germline CDR1 is SGHTA and CDR2 FQGNSA. The CDR3 loop is CASSLSLSGNTIYF. CDR3 in DNA: TGTGCCAGCAGCTTATCTCTCTCTGGAAACACCATATATTTT.

The chain recombines TRBV7-2 with TRBJ1-2; D is undetermined. CDR1 and CDR2 (germline): SGHTA, FQGNSA. There are 13 residues in the CDR3. V was cut by 7 bases and J by 0 bases, with 9 bases left in between. The CDR3 nucleotides read TGTGCCAGCAATGGGATTTCTAACTATGGCTACACCTTC. Translated: CASNGISNYGYTF.

The V call is TRBV5-6, the J call TRBJ1-5, with a tentative D call TRBD1 (6 bases). This CDR3 is 16 amino acids long. Germline CDR1 SGHDT, CDR2 YYEEEE. The V end lost 0 bases, the J end lost 4 bases, and 14 bases lay between the germline ends. CDR3 region: CASSLAYGRGNQPQHF. CDR3 nucleotides: TGTGCCAGCAGCTTGGCCTATGGCAGGGGTAATCAGCCCCAGCATTTT.

The CDR3 region is CASSLDQGGGSTDTQYF. CDR3 DNA sequence: TGTGCCAGCAGCTTAGACCAAGGTGGGGGGAGCACAGATACGCAGTATTTT. The chain combines TRBV7-9 with TRBJ2-3; D is possibly TRBD2 (6 bases). Germline values: CDR1 SEHNR, CDR2 FQNEAQ (reference sequence). This CDR3 comprises 17 residues. Between the trimmed V and J ends, which lost 1 base and 0 bases, there was a span of 14 bases.

The chain recombines TRBV19 with TRBJ1-2; perhaps TRBD1 as D (5 bases). The CDR3 consists of 14 residues. Trimming left V 4 bases short and J 2 bases short, with 11 bases between. Germline assignment: CDR1 LNHDA and CDR2 SQIVND (reference sequence). The CDR3 sequence: CASSKTGTNYGYTF. In nucleotides, the CDR3 is TGTGCCAGTAGTAAAACGGGGACCAACTATGGCTACACCTTC.

The V call is TRBV12-1, the J call TRBJ2-2; TRBD2, the table's D call, was not compared with the DNA. TRBV12-1 is a pseudogene segment. The CDR3 totals 17 residues. CDR3 coding DNA: TGTGCCAGCAGCCTCGACCTGACTAGCGGGAGGGGCCGGGAGCTGTTTTTT. Amino acids: CASSLDLTSGRGRELFF.

The chain couples TRBV6-5 to TRBJ2-1; D is undetermined. The CDR3 has 11 amino acids. Trimming took 2 bases from V and 6 from J, leaving 2 bases between them. Germline V gene data show CDR1 as MNHEY and CDR2 as SVGAGI. In nucleotides, the CDR3 is TGTGCCAGCAGTTACATCAATGAGCAGTTCTTC. Its translation is CASSYINEQFF.

CDR3 nucleotide sequence: TGCACCAGCAGCCCCCGTGGCTCCAGCGGCTCCTACGAGCAGTACTTC. This gives the protein CTSSPRGSSGSYEQYF. The J gene is TRBJ2-7, the V gene TRBV1; the table's D call, TRBD2, was not checked against the DNA. TRBV1 is termed a pseudogene. The CDR3 covers 16 residues.

The chain recombines TRBV6-1 with TRBJ2-4, with unresolved D. Germline V gives CDR1 MNHNS, CDR2 SASEGT. This CDR3 has 15 residues. Trimming left V 2 bases short and J 3 bases short, with 11 bases between. CDR3 loop: CASSETRYGKNIQYF. The DNA for the CDR3 is TGTGCCAGCAGTGAAACGCGGTATGGCAAAAACATTCAGTACTTC.

The chain carries TRBV5-1 and TRBJ2-1, with 8 positions matching TRBD2. The CDR3 is made up of 14 amino acids. Trimming removed 5 bases from V and 1 base from J; junction bases left unmatched: 2. The germline gives CDR1 SGHRS, CDR2 YFSETQ. For the CDR3, the DNA is TGCGCCAGCAGACGGGAGGGGTCCTACAATGAGCAGTTCTTC. Protein: CASRREGSYNEQFF.

The V call is TRBV10-3, the J call TRBJ2-7; a possible D gene is TRBD2 (6 bases). The CDR3 length is 14 residues. Germline V gives CDR1 ENHRY, CDR2 SYGVKD. The V end lost 3 bases, the J end lost 6 bases, and 15 bases lay between the germline ends. CDR3 sequence reads: CAISDLRRGTEQYF. CDR3 DNA sequence: TGTGCCATCAGTGATTTGCGACGGGGGACCGAGCAGTACTTC.